The 6 T cell receptor beta chains below were found in one sample sequenced in a study of blood T cell repertoires in COVID-19. Method: immunoSEQ multiplex PCR; TCRdb's copy keeps in-frame clones and lacks some. The profile covers some 88,000 clones, with about 86% appearing a single time and approximately 6.8% taken by the ten largest. Sequencing was performed on peripheral blood. All receptors come from a man in his fifties or sixties with acute or convalescent COVID-19.

The chain is built from TRBV3-1 (or the pseudogene TRBV3-2) and TRBJ2-2, with no clear D. The germline V gene encodes CDR1 LGHDT and CDR2 YNNKEL (reference sequence). The CDR3 covers 12 residues. V lost 4 bases and J lost 8, with 8 bases in between. The DNA for the CDR3 is TGTGCCAGCAGCCCCCGGCGGGGGGAGCTGTTTTTT. Encoded protein: CASSPRRGELFF.

The chain couples TRBV7-2 to TRBJ2-1, with a possible D match to TRBD2 (6 bases). Germline CDR1 SGHTA, CDR2 FQGNSA. The germline V and J ends were trimmed by 1 base and 0 bases, with 16 bases remaining between them. The CDR3 is 18 amino acids. The CDR3 loop is CASSLEGGGAHSYNEQFF. The CDR3 DNA sequence: TGTGCCAGCAGCTTAGAGGGTGGCGGGGCACACTCCTACAATGAGCAGTTCTTC.

The chain links TRBV7-8 to TRBJ2-2; perhaps TRBD1 as D (6 bases). Germline lookup yields CDR1 SGHVS and CDR2 FQNEAQ. V lost 1 base, J lost 0 bases, and 15 bases lay in between. The CDR3 extends over 18 amino acids. Here the CDR3 DNA reads TGTGCCAGCAGCTTAGGTGGGGGCAAATCCGCGAACACCGGGGAGCTGTTTTTT. Translated: CASSLGGGKSANTGELFF.

The gene calls are TRBV6-2 or TRBV6-3 and TRBJ2-1; D gene uncertain. Germline V gene sequence: CDR1 MNHEY, CDR2 SVGEGT. The length of the CDR3 is 11 residues. Trimming took off 5 bases at V and 7 bases at J, with 6 bases between the two ends. The CDR3 DNA reads as TGTGCCAGCAGTGAGAGGAATGAGCAGTTCTTC. Encoded protein: CASSERNEQFF.

This clone came up once. The chain combines TRBV2 with TRBJ2-7, with 9 bases matching TRBD2. The germline gives CDR1 SNHLY, CDR2 FYNNEI. CDR3 length: 13 amino acids. After removal of 2 bases from V and 7 bases from J, the junction contained 3 bases not matched to a gene. CDR3 sequence: CASSETGLAEQYF. The CDR3 nucleotides read TGTGCCAGCAGTGAAACGGGACTAGCTGAGCAGTACTTC.

This chain joins TRBV5-4 and TRBJ2-5; TRBD2 aligns across 12 bases. The length of the CDR3 is 15 residues. Germline CDR1 SGHNT, CDR2 YYREEE (reference sequence). The trim removed 2 bases at V and 4 bases at J, leaving 3 bases unmatched. The CDR3 region is CASSFASGRVETQYF. The CDR3 region has the DNA TGTGCCAGCAGCTTCGCTAGCGGGAGGGTAGAGACCCAGTACTTC.